This T cell receptor (beta chain) was identified in a study of blood T cell repertoires in COVID-19. Background on the study: Specimens from acute and convalescent COVID-19 originated in the United States, Italy and Spain. From T cells, B-cell-depleted T cells, or PBMCs came the material, which was cDNA or gDNA.

The study assigned cohorts using participant-reported clinical history. This CDR3 region has 11 residues. The germline CDR1 and CDR2 sequences are GTSNPN and SVGIG (reference sequence). Deletions cut 2 bases from V and 7 bases from J, with 8 bases between. The authors' processing: Reference gene primer amplification in the assay estimated nucleated cell counts. This table comes from immunoSEQ multiplex PCR, and its TCRdb copy is limited to in-frame clones, with some not included. V and J calls and clone size follow that table, whereas D and trimming were derived from the DNA. The repertoire includes roughly 300,000 clones, 87% of them detected once, and 5.5% to 6% sits in the top ten.

The material sequenced was PBMCs or T cells enriched from blood (not recorded which). V is TRBV30 and J is TRBJ1-2; D call uncertain. The TCR originated in a woman between 25 and 40 years old who had recovered from COVID-19. CDR3 residues: CAWSREGGYTF. The CDR3 DNA reads as TGTGCCTGGAGTCGGGAGGGTGGCTACACCTTC.